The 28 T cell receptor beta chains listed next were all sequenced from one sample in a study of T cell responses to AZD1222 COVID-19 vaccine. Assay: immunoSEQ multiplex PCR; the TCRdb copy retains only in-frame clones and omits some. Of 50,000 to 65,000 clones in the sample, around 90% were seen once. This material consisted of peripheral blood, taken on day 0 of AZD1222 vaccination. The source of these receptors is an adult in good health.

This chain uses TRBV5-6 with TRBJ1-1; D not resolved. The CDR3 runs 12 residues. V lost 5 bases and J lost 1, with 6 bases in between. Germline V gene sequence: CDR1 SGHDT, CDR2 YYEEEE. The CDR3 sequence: CASRLQNTEAFF. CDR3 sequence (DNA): TGTGCCAGCAGGCTTCAGAACACTGAAGCTTTCTTT.

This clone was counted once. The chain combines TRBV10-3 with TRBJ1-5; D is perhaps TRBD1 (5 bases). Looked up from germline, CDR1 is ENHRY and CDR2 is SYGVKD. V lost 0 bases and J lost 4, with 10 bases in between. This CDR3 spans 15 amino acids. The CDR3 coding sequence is TGTGCCATCAGTGAGTCGGGACTGGGGAATCAGCCCCAGCATTTT. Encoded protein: CAISESGLGNQPQHF.

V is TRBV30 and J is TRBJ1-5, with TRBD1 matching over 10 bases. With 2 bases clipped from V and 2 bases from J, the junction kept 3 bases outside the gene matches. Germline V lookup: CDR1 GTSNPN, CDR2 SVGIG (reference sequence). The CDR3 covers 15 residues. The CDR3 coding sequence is TGTGCCTGGAGTCCCGGGACAGGGGGCAATCAGCCCCAGCATTTT. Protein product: CAWSPGTGGNQPQHF.

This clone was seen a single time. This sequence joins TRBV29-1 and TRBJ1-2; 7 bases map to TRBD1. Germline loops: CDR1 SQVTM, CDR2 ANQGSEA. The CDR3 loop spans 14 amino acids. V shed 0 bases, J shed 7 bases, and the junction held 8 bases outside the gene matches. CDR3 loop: CSVEDGDRVGGYTF. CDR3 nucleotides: TGCAGCGTTGAAGACGGAGACAGGGTCGGTGGCTACACCTTC.

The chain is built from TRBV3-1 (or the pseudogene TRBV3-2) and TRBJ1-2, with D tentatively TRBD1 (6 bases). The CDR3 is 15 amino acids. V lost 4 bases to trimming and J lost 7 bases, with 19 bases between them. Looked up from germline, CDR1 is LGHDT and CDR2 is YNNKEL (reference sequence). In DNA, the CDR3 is TGTGCCAGCAGCCCCCTTGGGCAGGGGATTAGTGGCTACACCTTC. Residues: CASSPLGQGISGYTF.

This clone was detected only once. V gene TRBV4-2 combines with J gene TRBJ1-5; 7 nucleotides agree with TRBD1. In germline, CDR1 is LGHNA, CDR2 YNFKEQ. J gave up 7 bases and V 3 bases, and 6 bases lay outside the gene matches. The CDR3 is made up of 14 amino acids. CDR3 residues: CASSQTGLEQPQHF. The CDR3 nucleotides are TGTGCCAGCAGCCAGACAGGGTTGGAACAGCCCCAGCATTTT.

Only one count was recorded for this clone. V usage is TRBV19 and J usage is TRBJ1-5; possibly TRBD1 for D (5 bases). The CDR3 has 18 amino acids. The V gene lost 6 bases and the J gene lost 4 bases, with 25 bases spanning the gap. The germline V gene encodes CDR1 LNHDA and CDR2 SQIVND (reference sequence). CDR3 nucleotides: TGTGCCAGTAGCCCCAACCACCAACAATATAGGGGAAATCAGCCCCAGCATTTT. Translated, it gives CASSPNHQQYRGNQPQHF.

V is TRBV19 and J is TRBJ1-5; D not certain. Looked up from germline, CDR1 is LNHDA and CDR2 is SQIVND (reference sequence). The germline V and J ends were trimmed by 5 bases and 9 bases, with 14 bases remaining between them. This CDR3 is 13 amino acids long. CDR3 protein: CASSFPDFVPQHF. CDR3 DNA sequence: TGTGCCAGTAGTTTCCCGGACTTCGTGCCCCAGCATTTT.

CDR3 in DNA: TGTGCCAGCAGCTTAGGTTATCGCACAGATACGCAGTATTTT. Protein: CASSLGYRTDTQYF. The chain joins TRBV7-8 to TRBJ2-3, with D unresolved. This CDR3 is built from 14 residues. Per the germline V gene, CDR1 is SGHVS and CDR2 is FQNEAQ. V lost 1 base, J lost 1 base, and 6 bases lay in between. Variable domain in full (rest from reference TRBV7-8 and TRBJ2-3): GAGVSQSPRYKVAKRGQDVALRCDPISGHVSLFWYQQALGQGPEFLTYFQNEAQLDKSGLPSDRFFAERPEGSVSTLKIQRTQQEDSAVYLCASSLGYRTDTQYFGPGTRLTVL.

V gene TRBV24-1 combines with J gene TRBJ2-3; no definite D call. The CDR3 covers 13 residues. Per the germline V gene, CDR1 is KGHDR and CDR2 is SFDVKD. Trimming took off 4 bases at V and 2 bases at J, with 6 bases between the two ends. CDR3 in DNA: TGTGCCACCAGTGAACCCAACACAGATACGCAGTATTTT. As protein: CATSEPNTDTQYF.

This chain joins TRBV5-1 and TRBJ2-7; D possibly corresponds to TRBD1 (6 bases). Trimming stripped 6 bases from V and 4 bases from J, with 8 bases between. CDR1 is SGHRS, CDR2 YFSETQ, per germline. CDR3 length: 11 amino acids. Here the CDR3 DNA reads TGCGCCAGCAAAACAGGGTACGAGCAGTACTTC. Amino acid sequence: CASKTGYEQYF.

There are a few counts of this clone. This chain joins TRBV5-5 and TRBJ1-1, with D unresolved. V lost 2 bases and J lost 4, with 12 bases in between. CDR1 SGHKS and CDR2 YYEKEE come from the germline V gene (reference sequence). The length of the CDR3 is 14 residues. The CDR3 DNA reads TGTGCCAGCAGCTTACTGCAGGTGGTCACTGAAGCTTTCTTT. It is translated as CASSLLQVVTEAFF. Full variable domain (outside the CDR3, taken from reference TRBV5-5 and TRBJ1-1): DAGVTQSPTHLIKTRGQQVTLRCSPISGHKSVSWYQQVLGQGPQFIFQYYEKEERGRGNFPDRFSARQFPNYSSELNVNALLLGDSALYLCASSLLQVVTEAFFGQGTRLTVV.

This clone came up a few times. CDR3 amino acids: CASSEINTEAFF. The CDR3, as DNA: TGTGCCAGCAGCGAGATTAACACTGAAGCTTTCTTT. V gene TRBV14 combines with J gene TRBJ1-1; no clear D gene. The CDR3 has 12 residues. V lost 5 bases, J lost 2 bases, and 6 bases lay in between. Germline lookup yields CDR1 SGHDN and CDR2 FVKESK.

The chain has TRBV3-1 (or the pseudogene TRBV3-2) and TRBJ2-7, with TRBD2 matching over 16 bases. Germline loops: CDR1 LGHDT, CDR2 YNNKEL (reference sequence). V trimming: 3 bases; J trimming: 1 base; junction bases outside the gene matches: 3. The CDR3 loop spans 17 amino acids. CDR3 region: CASSHEGLAGGSYEQYF. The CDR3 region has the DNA TGTGCCAGCAGCCATGAGGGACTAGCGGGGGGGTCCTACGAGCAGTACTTC.

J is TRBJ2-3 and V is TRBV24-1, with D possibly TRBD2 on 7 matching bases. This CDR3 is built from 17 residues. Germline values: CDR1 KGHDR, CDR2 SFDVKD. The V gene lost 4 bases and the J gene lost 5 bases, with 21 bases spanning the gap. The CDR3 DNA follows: TGTGCCACCAGTGACGCAGGGGCGGGGGCCGGTCTAGATACGCAGTATTTT. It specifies CATSDAGAGAGLDTQYF.

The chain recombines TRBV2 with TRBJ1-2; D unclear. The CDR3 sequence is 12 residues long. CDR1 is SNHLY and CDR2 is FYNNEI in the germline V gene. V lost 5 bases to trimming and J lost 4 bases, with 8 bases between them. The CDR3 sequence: CASSRMGYGYTF. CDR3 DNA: TGTGCCAGCAGTAGGATGGGCTATGGCTACACCTTC. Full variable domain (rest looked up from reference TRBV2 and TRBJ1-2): EPEVTQTPSHQVTQMGQEVILRCVPISNHLYFYWYRQILGQKVEFLVSFYNNEISEKSEIFDDQFSVERPDGSNFTLKIRSTKLEDSAMYFCASSRMGYGYTFGSGTRLTVV.

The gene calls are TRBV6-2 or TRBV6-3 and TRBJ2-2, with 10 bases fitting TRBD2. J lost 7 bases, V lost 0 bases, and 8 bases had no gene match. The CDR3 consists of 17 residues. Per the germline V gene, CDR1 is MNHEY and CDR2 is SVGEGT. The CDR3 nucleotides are TGTGCCAGCAGTTACTCGATTACTAGCGGGGTGAGCGGGGAGCTGTTTTTT. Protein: CASSYSITSGVSGELFF.

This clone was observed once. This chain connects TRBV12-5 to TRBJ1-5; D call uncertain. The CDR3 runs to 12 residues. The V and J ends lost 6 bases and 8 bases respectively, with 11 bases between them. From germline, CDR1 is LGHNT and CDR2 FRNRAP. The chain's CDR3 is CASGSTAEPQHF. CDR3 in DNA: TGTGCTAGTGGCTCGACCGCAGAGCCCCAGCATTTT.

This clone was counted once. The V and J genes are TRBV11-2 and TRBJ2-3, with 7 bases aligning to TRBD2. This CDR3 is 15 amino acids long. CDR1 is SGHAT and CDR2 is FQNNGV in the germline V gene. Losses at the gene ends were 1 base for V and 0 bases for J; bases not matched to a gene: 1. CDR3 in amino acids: CASSLGGSSTDTQYF. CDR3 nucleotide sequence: TGTGCCAGCAGCTTAGGCGGGAGTAGCACAGATACGCAGTATTTT.

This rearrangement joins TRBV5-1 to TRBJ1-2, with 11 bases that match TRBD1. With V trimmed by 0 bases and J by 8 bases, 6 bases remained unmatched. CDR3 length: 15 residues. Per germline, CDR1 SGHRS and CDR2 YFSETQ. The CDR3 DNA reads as TGCGCCAGCAGCTTGGGTGGACAGGGGGCACAGGGCTACACCTTC. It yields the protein CASSLGGQGAQGYTF.

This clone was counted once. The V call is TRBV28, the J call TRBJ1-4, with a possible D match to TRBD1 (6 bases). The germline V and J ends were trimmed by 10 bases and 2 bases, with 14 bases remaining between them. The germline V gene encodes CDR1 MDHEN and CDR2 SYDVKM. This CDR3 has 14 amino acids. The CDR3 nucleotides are TGTGCCACCGCTAATAGGGGGACTAATGAAAAACTGTTTTTT. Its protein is CATANRGTNEKLFF.

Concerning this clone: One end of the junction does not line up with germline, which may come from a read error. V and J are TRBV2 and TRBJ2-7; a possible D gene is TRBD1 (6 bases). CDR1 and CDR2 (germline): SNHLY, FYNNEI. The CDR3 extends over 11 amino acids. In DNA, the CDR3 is TGTGCCGGCAGGGGTTCCTACGAGCAGTACTTC. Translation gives CAGRGSYEQYF.

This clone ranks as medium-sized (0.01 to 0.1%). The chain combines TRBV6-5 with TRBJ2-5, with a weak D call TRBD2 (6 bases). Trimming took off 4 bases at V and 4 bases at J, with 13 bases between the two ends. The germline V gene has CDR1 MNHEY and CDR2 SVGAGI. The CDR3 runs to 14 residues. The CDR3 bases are TGTGCCAGCAGTTTGACTAGTTCGGGAGAGACCCAGTACTTC. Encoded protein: CASSLTSSGETQYF.

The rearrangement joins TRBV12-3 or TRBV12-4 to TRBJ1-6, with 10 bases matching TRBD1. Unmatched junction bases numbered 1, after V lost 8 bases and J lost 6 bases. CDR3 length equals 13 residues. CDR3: CASGDRGNSPLHF. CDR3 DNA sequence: TGTGCCAGCGGGGACAGGGGTAATTCACCCCTCCACTTT.

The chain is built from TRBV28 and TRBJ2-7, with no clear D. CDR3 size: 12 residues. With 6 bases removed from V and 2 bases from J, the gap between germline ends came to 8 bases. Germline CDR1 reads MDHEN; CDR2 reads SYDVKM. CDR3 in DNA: TGTGCCAGCAGCTCCCGACCCTACGAGCAGTACTTC. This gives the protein CASSSRPYEQYF.

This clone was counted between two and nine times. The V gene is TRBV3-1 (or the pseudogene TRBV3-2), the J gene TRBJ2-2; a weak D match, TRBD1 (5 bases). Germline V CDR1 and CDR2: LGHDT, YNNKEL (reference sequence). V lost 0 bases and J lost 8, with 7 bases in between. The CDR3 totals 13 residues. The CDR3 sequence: CASSQEGAGELFF. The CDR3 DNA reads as TGTGCCAGCAGCCAAGAAGGGGCGGGGGAGCTGTTTTTT.

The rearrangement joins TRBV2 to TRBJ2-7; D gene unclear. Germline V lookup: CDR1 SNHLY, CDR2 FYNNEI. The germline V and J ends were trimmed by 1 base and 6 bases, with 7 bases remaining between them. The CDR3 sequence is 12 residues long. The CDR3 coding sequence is TGTGCCAGCAGTGAAGGGGGTATCGAGCAGTACTTC. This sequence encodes CASSEGGIEQYF.

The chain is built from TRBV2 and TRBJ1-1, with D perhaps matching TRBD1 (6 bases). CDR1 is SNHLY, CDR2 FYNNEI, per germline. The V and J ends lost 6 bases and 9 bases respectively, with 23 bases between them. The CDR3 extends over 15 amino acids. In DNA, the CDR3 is TGTGCCAGCAGGGCTCAGAACCTTGGAGGGGGGCAAGCTTTCTTT. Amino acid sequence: CASRAQNLGGGQAFF.